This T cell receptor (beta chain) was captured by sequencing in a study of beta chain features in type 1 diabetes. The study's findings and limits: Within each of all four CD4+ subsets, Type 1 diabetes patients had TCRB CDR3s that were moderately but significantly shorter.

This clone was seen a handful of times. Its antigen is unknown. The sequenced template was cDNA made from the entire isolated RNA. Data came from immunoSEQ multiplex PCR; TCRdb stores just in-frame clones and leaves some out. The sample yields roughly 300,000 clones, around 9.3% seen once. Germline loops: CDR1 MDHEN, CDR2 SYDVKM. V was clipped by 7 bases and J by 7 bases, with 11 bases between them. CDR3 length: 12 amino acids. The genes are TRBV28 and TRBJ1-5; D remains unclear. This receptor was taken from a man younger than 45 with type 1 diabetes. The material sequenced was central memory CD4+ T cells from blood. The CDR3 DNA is TGTGCCAGCAACTTCTTGGGACAGCCCCAGCATTTT. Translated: CASNFLGQPQHF.